A selection of T cell receptor beta chains follows, all from one sample in a study of T cells after somatic rescue of genetic block. Method: immunoSEQ multiplex PCR; TCRdb's copy keeps in-frame clones and lacks some. The sample gives roughly 92,000 clones, over 80% of which show up once; about 1.5% is in the top ten. Material for sequencing was peripheral blood mononuclear cells (PBMCs). The receptors here all came from a woman aged 18-35 years. Both conserved end residues are part of each CDR3. Fields, in order: V gene, clone size, J gene, CDR3 protein. Clone size is given for some rows only: seen once, a few or many times, or a class if the clone is expanded.

TRBV29-1	.	TRBJ2-2	CSVEVENTGELFF
TRBV2	.	TRBJ2-5	CASRADLAGGRETQYF
TRBV2	.	TRBJ1-2	CASSQESGGYGYTF
TRBV4-1	.	TRBJ1-4	CASSQANLGFPEKLFF
TRBV19	once	TRBJ2-1	CASKLRDSTPNEQFF
TRBV11-3	.	TRBJ2-5	CASSRYFLAGEGETQYF
TRBV4-3	.	TRBJ2-5	CASSQVTSGGETQYF
TRBV27	.	TRBJ2-1	CASSLGNEQFF
TRBV10-2	medium-sized	TRBJ2-7	CASFRTSGTYEQYF
TRBV10-3	once	TRBJ2-1	CAIRSGPYNEQFF
TRBV7-9	.	TRBJ2-2	CASSLFARLGGELFF
TRBV5-4	.	TRBJ2-7	CASSLISGGSYEQYF
TRBV4-1	.	TRBJ2-1	CASSQTVASGRADEQFF
TRBV30	.	TRBJ2-1	CAWIPPTGNHNEQFF
TRBV7-7	once	TRBJ2-5	CASSLSGRAQETQYF
TRBV12-5	.	TRBJ2-2	CASGLVNGFGDPVNTGELFF
TRBV2	.	TRBJ1-1	CASGTELNTEAFF
TRBV27	.	TRBJ2-6	CASSLGGGSGANVLTF
TRBV6-1	.	TRBJ1-4	CASGQGGGEKLFF
TRBV28	.	TRBJ1-1	CASSLSGTGGTAFF
TRBV28	.	TRBJ1-1	CASTHWGAANTEAFF
TRBV2	.	TRBJ2-7	CASSGTGLAGTNPYEQYF
TRBV7-3	.	TRBJ2-1	CASSLAGQYNEQFF
TRBV5-1	.	TRBJ1-1	CASSSPATVNTEAFF
TRBV7-6	.	TRBJ2-2	CASSLVSGQNTGELFF
TRBV15	.	TRBJ2-1	CATRSPTSYNEQFF
TRBV4-3	.	TRBJ2-3	CASSQAREPPDTQYF
TRBV10-2	.	TRBJ1-5	CASSEPETGWNQPQHF
TRBV7-3	.	TRBJ2-1	CASSFLLAGASEQFF
TRBV6-5	.	TRBJ1-3	CASSWTGAGNTIYF
TRBV11-3	.	TRBJ1-5	CASSLVWTGYQPQHF
TRBV28	once	TRBJ1-2	CASSPAWGYGYTF
TRBV14	.	TRBJ2-1	CASSQGIGRGSDEQFF
TRBV27	.	TRBJ2-7	CASSPSGTSSYEQYF
TRBV7-6	.	TRBJ2-7	CASSLAGPGSYEQYF
TRBV14	.	TRBJ2-7	CASSQVGGSPSYEQYF
TRBV7-2	.	TRBJ2-7	CASSLDQTYEQYF
TRBV5-1	.	TRBJ1-4	CASSGGQMNEKLFF
TRBV7-9	.	TRBJ2-7	CASSLAPYEQYF
TRBV28	once	TRBJ1-2	CASRSGTAIGGYTF
TRBV6-5	once	TRBJ2-3	CASRGSGRTDTQYF
TRBV11-3	once	TRBJ2-1	CASSSGLHSYNEQFF
TRBV9	.	TRBJ2-3	CASSSRTGRTDTQYF
TRBV11-2	.	TRBJ1-3	CASSLKPGSGNTIYF
TRBV2	.	TRBJ1-2	CASSVQTGGGGYTF
TRBV5-8	.	TRBJ1-1	CASSLGGHREAFF
TRBV7-2	.	TRBJ1-5	CASSFYSNQPQHF
TRBV28	.	TRBJ1-4	CASRPSGTGNEKLFF
TRBV29-1	.	TRBJ2-3	CSVDWTSSRGDTQYF
TRBV27	.	TRBJ2-7	CASSLSGIRPYEQYF